The clone carrying this T cell receptor beta chain was found once. The junction and the germline gene differ at one end; a read error may be behind it. These data originate in a study of CD4 and CD8 cells across lung adenocarcinoma regions. The CDR3 contains 17 residues. Looked up from germline, CDR1 is SGHAT and CDR2 is FQNNGV. TCRdb independently ran MiXCR on the PCR reads; one entry per CDR3 protein. The sample lists more than 4,000 distinct CDR3 sequences; over 45% were seen once. Donors had localized lung adenocarcinoma, a non-small cell lung cancer. Source material: CD4+ T cells from the margin of a lung tumor. V is TRBV11-2 and J is TRBJ2-4; D tentatively fits TRBD1 or TRBD2 (6 bases each). This receptor was obtained from a female donor with lung adenocarcinoma. The CD4 and CD8 labels of this study may be unreliable. CDR3 amino acids: CASSAGQGCRAKNIQYF. The CDR3 coding sequence is TGTGCCAGCAGCGCGGGGCAGGGGTGCCGTGCCAAAAACATCCAGTACTTC.